This is a list of T cell receptor beta chains from one sample in a study of OX40 agonist ivuxolimab in advanced cancers. Sequenced by immunoSEQ multiplex PCR; TCRdb stores in-frame clones only, minus some. The table has approximately 14,000 clones, more than 85% seen once. The input for sequencing was CD4+ or CD8+ T cells sorted from blood, taken in a trial of the OX40 agonist ivuxolimab. These receptors came from an adult with an advanced solid tumor such as melanoma, head and neck, liver or kidney cancer. The CDR3 runs from the conserved cysteine through the conserved F or W. D genes are given only for firm matches.

>TRBV4-3|TRBJ2-5|.
CASSLGGTAQETQYF
>TRBV5-2|TRBJ2-7|.
CASSLRGARAYEQYF
>TRBV5-4|TRBJ2-5|TRBD2
CASSLGLAGGETQYF
>TRBV7-2|TRBJ2-5|.
CASSLSGAQETQYF
>TRBV27|TRBJ1-3|.
CASSLREGPGNTIYF
>TRBV25-1|TRBJ2-1|TRBD1
CASSAQGAYNEQFF
>TRBV4-1|TRBJ2-7|.
CASSRLDGGSYEQYF
>TRBV11-3|TRBJ2-3|TRBD2
CASSLGAGGRTDTQYF
>TRBV4-3|TRBJ2-5|.
CASSQDKTGLETQYF
>TRBV4-3|TRBJ1-1|TRBD1
CASSQDLQGAYTEAFF
>TRBV4-3|TRBJ1-2|TRBD1
CASSQGQGGYGYTF
>TRBV13|TRBJ2-5|.
CASSRTTGSYQETQYF
>TRBV7-9|TRBJ2-1|.
CASSSRDHPYNEQFF
>TRBV27|TRBJ2-7|TRBD2
CASSWSGGPYEQYF
>TRBV6-1|TRBJ1-4|.
CASSESAGSNEKLFF
>TRBV4-1|TRBJ2-4|TRBD1
CASSQGQGAAKNIQYF
>TRBV7-8|TRBJ1-5|.
CASSLAEHSNQPQHF
>TRBV5-1|TRBJ2-5|TRBD2
CASSGGLASQETQYF
>TRBV7-9|TRBJ1-2|.
CASSLEGTGCCVYGYTF
>TRBV6-5|TRBJ2-7|.
CASSYGGTVYEQYF
>TRBV6-6|TRBJ1-1|.
CASSYLPGQLNTEAFF
>TRBV7-9|TRBJ2-2|TRBD2
CASSLGSGRGTGELFF
>TRBV11-2|TRBJ1-2|.
CASSPFGRSPYGYTF
>TRBV5-6|TRBJ1-2|TRBD1
CASRPQGWYGYTF
>TRBV5-6|TRBJ2-7|.
CASSRLYEQYF
>TRBV27|TRBJ1-4|.
CASSLNLVNEKLFF
>TRBV9|TRBJ2-2|.
CASTHRGENSLGDTGELFF
>TRBV4-3|TRBJ2-7|.
CASSQDLEFSSYEQYF
>TRBV28|TRBJ2-3|TRBD2
CASTPFGGLAGGSGSDTQYF
>TRBV4-2|TRBJ1-1|TRBD1
CASSQDIPGQDDEAFF
>TRBV5-6|TRBJ1-2|TRBD1
CASSLQGATDGYTF
>TRBV19|TRBJ2-7|TRBD2
CAAPLGLAGEGGSYEQYF
>TRBV7-2|TRBJ2-7|.
CASSPSGWGYEQYF
>TRBV10-3|TRBJ1-6|.
CAISEFPWKGSYNSPLHF
>TRBV10-1|TRBJ2-7|TRBD1
CASSGSGTGGNEQYF
>TRBV11-3|TRBJ2-5|.
CASSLVGRAQETQYF
>TRBV6-1|TRBJ2-3|.
CASSEAHGGGADTQYF
>TRBV4-1|TRBJ1-1|TRBD1
CASSQLKDRGNTEAFF
>TRBV11-1|TRBJ2-7|.
CASSLATPVYEQYF
>TRBV11-2|TRBJ2-3|.
CASSEGRTSSTDTQYF
>TRBV6-5|TRBJ2-7|.
CASSYGLQIAYEQYF
>TRBV9|TRBJ2-6|.
CASSVSRVGGSSGANVLTF
>TRBV30|TRBJ1-3|.
CAWSPGLNSGNTIYF
>TRBV6-6|TRBJ1-5|.
CASSYLGQPQHF
>TRBV7-2|TRBJ1-3|.
CASSQGRVTGNTIYF